This T cell receptor (beta chain) was sequenced in a study of T cell responses to AZD1222 COVID-19 vaccine. Sequencing used immunoSEQ multiplex PCR; TCRdb keeps in-frame clones, though not all of them. The table shows some 40,000 clones, with around 80% occurring only once. V was clipped by 4 bases and J by 2 bases, with 9 bases between them. CDR1 is SGHNT and CDR2 is YYREEE in the germline V gene (reference sequence). This CDR3 is built from 13 residues. Study observations and caveats: Seropositive status at baseline applied to only six AZD1222 recipients.

In the case of this clone: Its antigen is unidentified.

This receptor was taken from an adult who received the MenACWY meningococcal vaccine as a control. The chain couples TRBV5-4 to TRBJ1-2; no reliable D call. Sequenced here: peripheral blood, sampled 28 days after the second dose of the MenACWY control vaccine. The chain's CDR3 is CASSPDPNYGYTF. As DNA, the CDR3 is TGTGCCAGCAGCCCGGACCCAAACTATGGCTACACCTTC.